This is a list of T cell receptor beta chains from one sample in a study of cytotoxic CD8 clonotypes in ibrutinib-treated CLL. Profiled with immunoSEQ multiplex PCR; TCRdb holds only in-frame clones, not every one. The sample gives more than 140,000 clones, roughly 80% of which show up once; 25% to 30% is in the top ten. The specimen was PBMCs, collected after 12 months of ibrutinib treatment. Source of these receptors: a human donor with chronic lymphocytic leukemia. The CDR3 runs from the conserved cysteine through the conserved F or W. The D gene is left open where the match is weak. Not all rows give a size; the values are once, few, many and, for expanded clones, a class.

J gene	clone size	D gene	V gene	CDR3 DNA	CDR3 protein
TRBJ2-7	NA	NA	TRBV6-1	TGTGCCAGCCTTTGGACGGTGAGCTCCTACGAGCAGTACTTC	CASLWTVSSYEQYF
TRBJ2-5	NA	NA	TRBV19	TGTGCCAGTAGTATTGGTTTGGGGGGGGCCTTTCTCATCGAGACCCAGTACTTC	CASSIGLGGAFLIETQYF
TRBJ1-5	NA	TRBD1	TRBV2	TGTGCCAGCAGGGGACAGGGAGATCAGCCCCAGCATTTT	CASRGQGDQPQHF
TRBJ2-7	NA	NA	TRBV4-1	TGCGCCAGCAGCCAAGTGAAATCAGGGTATACGGGGGAGCAGTACTTC	CASSQVKSGYTGEQYF
TRBJ2-5	NA	NA	TRBV27	TGTGCCAGCAGTTTTTTAGAGACCCAGTACTTC	CASSFLETQYF
TRBJ2-1	NA	NA	TRBV21-1	TGTGCCAGCAGCAAAGGAACCTACAATGAGCAGTTCTTC	CASSKGTYNEQFF
TRBJ1-2	many	TRBD1	TRBV5-1	TGCGCCAGCAGCTTGGGGGCTGACAGGGCTGGCTACACCTTC	CASSLGADRAGYTF
TRBJ2-6	NA	NA	TRBV5-6	TGTGCCAGCAGCTTGGGACTCTCTGGGGCCAACGTCCTGACTTTC	CASSLGLSGANVLTF
TRBJ2-1	NA	NA	TRBV15	TGTGCCACCAGCAGAGATCTCAATGAGCAGTTCTTC	CATSRDLNEQFF
TRBJ2-1	NA	TRBD2	TRBV7-3	TGTGCCAGCAGCCAGGGGGGGACTAGCGTATGGAATGAGCAGTTCTTC	CASSQGGTSVWNEQFF
TRBJ1-6	once	NA	TRBV27	TGTGCCAGCAGTTCTCCCGGGTGGGGGGTAGCCAATTCACCCCTCCACTTT	CASSSPGWGVANSPLHF
TRBJ1-2	once	TRBD1	TRBV5-1	TGCGCCAGCAGCTTGGTTCAGGGGGATGGCTACACCTTC	CASSLVQGDGYTF
TRBJ1-5	NA	NA	TRBV5-6	TGTGCCAGCAGCTCCAGGTGGAATAGCAATCAGCCCCAGCATTTT	CASSSRWNSNQPQHF
TRBJ2-2	NA	NA	TRBV28	TGTGCCAGCAGTTCTTACAGGGTGAACACCGGGGAGCTGTTTTTT	CASSSYRVNTGELFF
TRBJ2-1	NA	NA	TRBV9	TGTGCCAGCAGCGTAGTAGTCGCTGATGAGCAGTTCTTC	CASSVVVADEQFF
TRBJ1-6	NA	TRBD1	TRBV5-1	TGCGCCAGCAGGTCCGGGACAGATAATTCACCCCTCCACTTT	CASRSGTDNSPLHF
TRBJ1-2	NA	TRBD1	TRBV5-1	TGCGCCAGCAGCCCCCCGGACAGGATACTCTATGGCTACACCTTC	CASSPPDRILYGYTF
TRBJ2-2	NA	NA	TRBV9	TGTGCCAGCAGCGTGATGTCCGGGGAGCTGTTTTTT	CASSVMSGELFF
TRBJ2-2	NA	TRBD2	TRBV9	TGTGCCAGCAGCGCGACTAGCGGGAGGACCGGGGAGCTGTTTTTT	CASSATSGRTGELFF
TRBJ2-2	NA	TRBD1	TRBV10-3	TGTGCCATCAATTCCGGGACAGGGATGAACACCGGGGAGCTGTTTTTT	CAINSGTGMNTGELFF
TRBJ2-7	NA	TRBD1	TRBV28	TGTGCCAGCAGCTCGGGACAGGGGGGAGAGCAGTACTTC	CASSSGQGGEQYF
TRBJ1-2	NA	TRBD1	TRBV6-1	TGTGCCAGCAGTGAATGGGACAGCTATGGCTACACCTTC	CASSEWDSYGYTF
TRBJ1-5	NA	TRBD1	TRBV6-5	TGTGCCAGCAGTACAGGGGAGAATCAGCCCCAGCATTTT	CASSTGENQPQHF
TRBJ1-2	few	NA	TRBV7-2	TGTGCCAGCAGCTTAGCACCCACGACTTTCTATGGCTACACCTTC	CASSLAPTTFYGYTF
TRBJ2-5	NA	TRBD2	TRBV25-1	TGTGCCAGCAGTCTACTAGCGGGGGGGTCGTCCCAGTACTTC	CASSLLAGGSSQYF
TRBJ1-4	NA	NA	TRBV5-1	TGCGCCAGCAGCTCCGGGGGTATTAATGAAAAACTGTTTTTT	CASSSGGINEKLFF
TRBJ1-2	NA	TRBD1	TRBV5-4	TGTGCCAGCAGCTTGGGGGACAGCTATGGCTACACCTTC	CASSLGDSYGYTF
TRBJ1-5	NA	TRBD1	TRBV12-5	TGTGCTAGTGGACCCGACAGGGCTGGTTATAGCAATCAGCCCCAGCATTTT	CASGPDRAGYSNQPQHF
TRBJ2-2	NA	TRBD2	TRBV7-9	TGTGCCAGCAGGCAAGGACTAGCAATACCCGGGGAGCTGTTTTTT	CASRQGLAIPGELFF
TRBJ2-2	NA	TRBD1	TRBV2	TGTGCCAGCAGCAGGGGGCTTAGGGGAGCTGTTTTT	CASSRGLRGAVF
TRBJ2-1	NA	NA	TRBV5-1	TGCGCCAGCAGATCGCCGGGGAGCTCCTACAATGAGCAGTTCTTC	CASRSPGSSYNEQFF
TRBJ1-2	NA	TRBD1	TRBV14	TGTGCCAGCAACCGAGGGGGACAGGAAATCTATGGCTACACCTTC	CASNRGGQEIYGYTF
TRBJ2-2	few	NA	TRBV2	TGTGCCAGCAGCGAGGGTGGGGAGCTGTTTTTT	CASSEGGELFF
TRBJ1-2	NA	NA	TRBV18	TGTGCCAGCTCATGGCAAACAGAGGACTCCCGCTACACCTTC	CASSWQTEDSRYTF
TRBJ2-7	NA	NA	TRBV29-1	TGCAGCGTTGAAGGAGGCCCGGGGAACGAGCAGTACTTC	CSVEGGPGNEQYF